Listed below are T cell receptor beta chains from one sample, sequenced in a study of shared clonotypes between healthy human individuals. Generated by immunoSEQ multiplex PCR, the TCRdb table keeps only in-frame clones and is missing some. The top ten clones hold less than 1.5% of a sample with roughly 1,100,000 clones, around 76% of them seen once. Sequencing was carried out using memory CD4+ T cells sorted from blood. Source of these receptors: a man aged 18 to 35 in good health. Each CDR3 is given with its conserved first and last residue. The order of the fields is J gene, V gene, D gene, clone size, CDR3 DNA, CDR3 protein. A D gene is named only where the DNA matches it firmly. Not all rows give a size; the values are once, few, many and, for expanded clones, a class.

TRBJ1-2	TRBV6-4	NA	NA	TGTGCCAGCAGTGCCGACGGAAACTATGGCTACACCTTC	CASSADGNYGYTF
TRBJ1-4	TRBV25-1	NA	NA	TGTGCCAGCCAAGAATCGGGTGGGGCTAATGAAAAACTGTTTTTT	CASQESGGANEKLFF
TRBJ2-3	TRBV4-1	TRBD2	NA	TGCGCCAGCAGCCAAGGACTAGCGGGAGTGGCAGATACGCAGTATTTT	CASSQGLAGVADTQYF
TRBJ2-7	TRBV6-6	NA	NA	TGTGCCAGCAGTTCCCAGCCCTACGAGCAGTACTTC	CASSSQPYEQYF
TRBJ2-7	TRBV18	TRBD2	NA	TGTGCCAGCTCACCACCCGGACTAGCGGATACCTACGAGCAGTACTTC	CASSPPGLADTYEQYF
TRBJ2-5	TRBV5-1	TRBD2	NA	TGCGCCAGCTCAACCGGGACTAGCAAAGAGACCCAGTACTTC	CASSTGTSKETQYF
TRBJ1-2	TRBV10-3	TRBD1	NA	TGTGCCATCAGTGATTGGTTAGACAGGGGCTATGGCTACACCTTC	CAISDWLDRGYGYTF
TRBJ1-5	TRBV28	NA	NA	TGTGCCAGCAGTTTATTAGGGGGGTTGACGGTCAATCAGCCCCAGCATTTT	CASSLLGGLTVNQPQHF
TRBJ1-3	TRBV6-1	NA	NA	TGTGCCAGCAGTGAAATTGACCTTGGAACTGGAAACACCATATATTTT	CASSEIDLGTGNTIYF
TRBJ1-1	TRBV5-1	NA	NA	TGCGCCAGCAGCTTGCAAAGTCTTGGACAGTCAACGCCTGAAGCTTTCTTT	CASSLQSLGQSTPEAFF
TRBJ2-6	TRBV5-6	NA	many	TGTGCCAGCAGCTTGGACCGGGTGGCCAACGTCCTGACTTTC	CASSLDRVANVLTF
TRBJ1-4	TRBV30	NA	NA	TGTGCCTGGAGTGTACCTTCAGGGGCAACTAATGAAAAACTGTTTTTT	CAWSVPSGATNEKLFF
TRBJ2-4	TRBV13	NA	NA	TGTGCCAGCAGCTTATCGGCCAAAAACATTCAGTACTTC	CASSLSAKNIQYF
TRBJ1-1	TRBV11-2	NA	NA	TGTGCCAGCAGCTTGCCTATTGTGAACACTGAAGCTTTCTTT	CASSLPIVNTEAFF
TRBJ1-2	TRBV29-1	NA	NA	TGCAGCGTTTGGGCAGGAACTAGCTTTGGCTATGGCTACACCTTC	CSVWAGTSFGYGYTF
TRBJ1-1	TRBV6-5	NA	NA	TGTGCCAGCAGTTACTCGAACAGGGCAGGGACTGAAGCTTTCTTT	CASSYSNRAGTEAFF
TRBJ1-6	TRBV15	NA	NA	TGTGCCACCAGCAGAGAAACGGGCTCGGCGATGAATTCACCCCTCCACTTT	CATSRETGSAMNSPLHF
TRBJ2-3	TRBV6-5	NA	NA	TGTGCCAGCAGTCCCCTAGGAGAACCCACAGATACGCAGTATTTT	CASSPLGEPTDTQYF
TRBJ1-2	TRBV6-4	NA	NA	TGTGCCAGCCCCCGAGGAGACGGACCCTATGGCTACACCTTC	CASPRGDGPYGYTF
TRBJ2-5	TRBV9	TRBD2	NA	TGTGCCAGCACTAGCGGGAGAATTCCGGAGACCCAGTACTTC	CASTSGRIPETQYF
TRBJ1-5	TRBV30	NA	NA	TGTGCCTGGAGTGTTCAGGATTTGAGGCTAAATCAGCCCCAGCATTTT	CAWSVQDLRLNQPQHF
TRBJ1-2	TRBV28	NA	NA	TGTGCCAGCCCCGGGGGAGACGGCTATGGCTACACCTTC	CASPGGDGYGYTF
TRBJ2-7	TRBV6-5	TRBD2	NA	TGTGCCAGCAGTCCCGCTAGCGGGAGGTACGAGCAGTACTTC	CASSPASGRYEQYF